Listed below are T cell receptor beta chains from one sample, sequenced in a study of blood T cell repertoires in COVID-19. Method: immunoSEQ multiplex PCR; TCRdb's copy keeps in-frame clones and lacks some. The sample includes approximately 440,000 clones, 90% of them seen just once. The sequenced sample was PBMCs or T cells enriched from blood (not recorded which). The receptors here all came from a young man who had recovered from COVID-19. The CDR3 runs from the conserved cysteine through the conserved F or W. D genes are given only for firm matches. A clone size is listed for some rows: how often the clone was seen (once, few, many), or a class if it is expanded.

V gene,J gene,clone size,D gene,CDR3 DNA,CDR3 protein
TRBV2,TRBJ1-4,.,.,TGTGCCAGCAGTCAAGACACGGGAAAACTGTTTTTT,CASSQDTGKLFF
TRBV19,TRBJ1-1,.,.,TGTGCCAGTAGTATAGGGGGCTTTACAGGATATACTGAAGCTTTCTTT,CASSIGGFTGYTEAFF
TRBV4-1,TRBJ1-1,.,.,TGCGCCAGCAGCCAAGATCAAGGGGCCCGGACTGAAGCTTTCTTT,CASSQDQGARTEAFF
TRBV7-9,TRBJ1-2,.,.,TGTGCCAGCAGCTTAACTAGGGAAAACTATGGCTACACCTTC,CASSLTRENYGYTF
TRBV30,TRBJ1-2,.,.,TGTGCCTGGAGGGAGGGCGCGATTGGCTACACCTTC,CAWREGAIGYTF
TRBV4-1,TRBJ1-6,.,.,TGCGCCAGCAGCCACTTCGGTACAGTAGATAATTCACCCCTCCACTTT,CASSHFGTVDNSPLHF
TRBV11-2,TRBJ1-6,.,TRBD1,TGTGCCAGCAGCCCGCGGACAGGGGGTTCACCCCTCCACTTT,CASSPRTGGSPLHF
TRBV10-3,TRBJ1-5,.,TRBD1,TGTGCCATCAGTGATGGGACAGCTCGGCTATTCAATCAGCCCCAGCATTTT,CAISDGTARLFNQPQHF
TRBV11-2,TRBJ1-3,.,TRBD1,TGTGCCAGCAGCTTAGAAGGGTTAATGACAGGGCGGAGGAACACCATATATTTT,CASSLEGLMTGRRNTIYF
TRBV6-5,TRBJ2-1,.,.,TGTGCCAGCAGTTACGCCTACCCGGCGGATGAGCAGTTCTTC,CASSYAYPADEQFF
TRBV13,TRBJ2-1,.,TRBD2,TGTGCCAGCAGCTTAAGACTAGCTGGGAACAATGAGCAGTTCTTC,CASSLRLAGNNEQFF
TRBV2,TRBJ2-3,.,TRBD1,TGTGCCAGCAGGGACGACAGGGGTAGGGGCACAGATACGCAGTATTTT,CASRDDRGRGTDTQYF
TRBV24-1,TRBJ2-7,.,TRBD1,TGTGCCACCAGTGACACCAAGTCTAAGGGACAGGCCTACGAGCAGTACTTC,CATSDTKSKGQAYEQYF
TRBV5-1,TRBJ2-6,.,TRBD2,TGCGCCAGCAACGGACTAGCGGGATCTGGGGCCAACGTCCTGACTTTC,CASNGLAGSGANVLTF
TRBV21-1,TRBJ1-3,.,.,TGTGCCAGCAGTCTAAGAGGGACAGAGCGATCTGGAAACACCATATATTTT,CASSLRGTERSGNTIYF
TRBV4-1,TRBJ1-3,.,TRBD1,TGCGCCAGCAGCCGGGGACAGGGGCTAAACACCATATATTTT,CASSRGQGLNTIYF
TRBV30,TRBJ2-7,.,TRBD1,TGTGCCTGGAGTGTTTCCGGGACAGGGCTATACGAGCAGTACTTC,CAWSVSGTGLYEQYF
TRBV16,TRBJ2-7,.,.,TGTGCCAGCAGCCAAAGAGAGGGTGGGGGACTCTACGAGCAGTACTTC,CASSQREGGGLYEQYF
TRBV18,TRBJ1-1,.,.,TGTGCCAGCTCACAACAGGGTGGTGAGACTGAAGCTTTCTTT,CASSQQGGETEAFF
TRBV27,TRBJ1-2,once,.,TGTGCCAGCAGTTCGTGGCCGAGGGGGAACTATGGCTACACCTTC,CASSSWPRGNYGYTF
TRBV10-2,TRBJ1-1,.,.,TGCGCCAGCAGTGAGACAGGTCGGGACACTGAAGCTTTCTTT,CASSETGRDTEAFF
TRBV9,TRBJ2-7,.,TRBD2,TGTGCCAGCAGCATAGCGGGAGGCTACGAGCAGTACTTC,CASSIAGGYEQYF
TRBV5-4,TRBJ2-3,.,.,TGTGCCAGCAGCTTTTCGGGGAGCACAGATACGCAGTATTTT,CASSFSGSTDTQYF
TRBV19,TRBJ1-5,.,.,TGTGCCAGTAAAGGGCACCTGCTGACGGGGGGCAATCAGCCCCAGCATTTT,CASKGHLLTGGNQPQHF
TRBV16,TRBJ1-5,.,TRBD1,TGTGCCAGCAGCCAATCGGGACAGGGGGCCGCAAATCAGCCCCAGCATTTT,CASSQSGQGAANQPQHF